Listed here are 20 T cell receptor beta chains from one sample, sequenced in a study of T-cell memory formation after mild COVID-19. MiXCR, applied by TCRdb to the 5' RACE reads, yields one record per CDR3 protein. Among about 140,000 distinct CDR3 sequences listed, 14% were seen once. The sequencing input was PBMCs or a T cell subset sorted from them (not recorded which). These receptors all come from an adult woman who had mild COVID-19 (a few samples of this study predate the infection). Cell type and time point are not known.

This chain connects TRBV30 to TRBJ1-2, with D perhaps TRBD1 (6 bases). CDR3 length: 13 amino acids. Trimming removed 5 bases at V and 6 bases at J, with 16 bases between. Germline V gene data show CDR1 as GTSNPN and CDR2 as SVGIG (reference sequence). The CDR3 region has the DNA TGTGCCTGGGAACACGGGACAATAGATGGCTACACCTTC. Protein sequence: CAWEHGTIDGYTF.

The chain joins TRBV4-2 to TRBJ2-1; TRBD2 matches 7 bases. This CDR3 has 16 residues. The V gene's germline CDR1 is LGHNA and CDR2 YNFKEQ. V lost 0 bases, J lost 4 bases, and 6 bases stayed unmatched. The chain's CDR3 is CASSQDPGGGYNEQFF. CDR3 bases: TGTGCCAGCAGCCAAGATCCGGGAGGTGGGTACAATGAGCAGTTCTTC.

The rearrangement joins TRBV19 to TRBJ2-6; D possibly corresponds to TRBD1 (5 bases). The CDR3 is made up of 14 amino acids. CDR1 LNHDA and CDR2 SQIVND come from the germline V gene (reference sequence). V was trimmed by 7 bases and J by 3 bases, leaving 10 bases between them. The CDR3, as DNA: TGTGCCAGTACCCCAGGGTATGGGGCCAACGTCCTGACTTTC. This gives the protein CASTPGYGANVLTF.

This clonotype turned up a few times. The chain uses TRBV24-1 and TRBJ2-1; 8 bases line up with TRBD1. V gave up 6 bases and J gave up 10 bases; unmatched junction bases: 16. Germline CDR1 reads KGHDR; CDR2 reads SFDVKD. The CDR3 contains 16 residues. CDR3 protein: CATSKLGTGYPGEQFF. The CDR3 DNA reads TGTGCCACCAGTAAATTGGGGACAGGATATCCAGGGGAGCAGTTCTTC.

The CDR3 DNA reads as TGTGCCAGCAGTGAGCCATACAATGAGCAGTTCTTC. It yields the protein CASSEPYNEQFF. The gene calls are TRBV2 and TRBJ2-1; D is ambiguous. Trimming cost V 3 bases and J 4 bases, with 4 bases left between them. This CDR3 has 12 amino acids. The germline V gene has CDR1 SNHLY and CDR2 FYNNEI.

The chain is built from TRBV5-1 and TRBJ2-1; TRBD2 aligns across 11 bases. Germline CDR1 and CDR2: SGHRS and YFSETQ. After removal of 0 bases from V and 10 bases from J, the junction contained 6 bases not matched to a gene. This CDR3 is 15 amino acids long. Here the CDR3 reads CASSLVAGGPEEQFF. CDR3 DNA: TGCGCCAGCAGCTTGGTAGCGGGAGGGCCTGAGGAGCAGTTCTTC.

This rearrangement joins TRBV4-1 to TRBJ2-7; TRBD1 might be the D (6 bases). Germline CDR1 MGHRA, CDR2 YSYEKL. V was shortened by 8 bases and J by 1 base, with 9 bases between the two germline ends. CDR3 size: 12 residues. The CDR3 protein is CASLGQSYEQYF. The DNA of the CDR3 is TGCGCCAGCTTAGGACAGTCCTACGAGCAGTACTTC.

J is TRBJ2-1 and V is TRBV2; D unresolved. V was cut by 3 bases and J by 10 bases, with 4 bases left in between. The CDR3 extends over 10 amino acids. Per germline, CDR1 SNHLY and CDR2 FYNNEI. The CDR3 region is CASSEYEQFF. CDR3 in DNA: TGTGCCAGCAGTGAGTACGAGCAGTTCTTC.

The rearrangement joins TRBV29-1 to TRBJ2-1; perhaps TRBD2 as D (6 bases). Germline loops: CDR1 SQVTM, CDR2 ANQGSEA. V lost 4 bases to trimming and J lost 0 bases, with 10 bases between them. CDR3 length equals 14 residues. CDR3 nucleotides: TGCAGCGTTGTCGCGGGGATCTCCTACAATGAGCAGTTCTTC. This gives the protein CSVVAGISYNEQFF.

This clonotype was counted between two and nine times. The chain joins TRBV7-2 to TRBJ2-7, with D tentatively TRBD2 (5 bases). CDR1 is SGHTA and CDR2 is FQGNSA in the germline V gene. The V end was cut by 0 bases, the J end by 2 bases, with 14 bases between. The CDR3 is 16 amino acids. CDR3 amino acids: CASSLARDARAYEQYF. The CDR3 coding sequence is TGTGCCAGCAGCTTAGCCCGTGACGCGAGGGCCTACGAGCAGTACTTC.

This clonotype turned up a few times. The chain combines TRBV24-1 with TRBJ2-7, with 9 bases that match TRBD1. From germline, CDR1 is KGHDR and CDR2 SFDVKD. Unmatched junction bases numbered 3, after V lost 7 bases and J lost 3 bases. This CDR3 is built from 13 residues. In DNA form, the CDR3 reads TGTGCCACCAGGGGACAGGGCAACTACGAGCAGTACTTC. Translation gives CATRGQGNYEQYF.

This clonotype has only a few counts. The chain combines TRBV6-5 with TRBJ2-7; TRBD2 is a possible D gene (6 bases). CDR1 MNHEY and CDR2 SVGAGI come from the germline V gene. The CDR3 spans 16 residues. V was trimmed by 1 base and J by 3 bases, leaving 16 bases between them. The chain's CDR3 is CASSYFAGQEYYEQYF. The DNA of the CDR3 is TGTGCCAGCAGTTACTTTGCGGGGCAGGAGTACTACGAGCAGTACTTC.

A few counts support this clonotype. In nucleotides, the CDR3 is TGTGCCAGCAGCTTAACGGCCTACCGCTCTGGGGCCAACGTCCTGACTTTC. Translated: CASSLTAYRSGANVLTF. The chain carries TRBV7-3 and TRBJ2-6; D is uncertain. Between the trimmed V and J ends, which lost 0 bases and 0 bases, there was a span of 9 bases. Germline V gene lookup returns CDR1 SGHTA and CDR2 FQGTGA. The CDR3 has 17 residues. The full variable domain, rest sourced from reference TRBV7-3 and TRBJ2-6, is GAGVSQTPSNKVTEKGKYVELRCDPISGHTALYWYRQSLGQGPEFLIYFQGTGAADDSGLPNDRFFAVRPEGSVSTLKIQRTERGDSAVYLCASSLTAYRSGANVLTFGAGSRLTVL.

This clonotype came up many times. The chain links TRBV5-1 to TRBJ1-2, with a weak D call TRBD1 (6 bases). The CDR3 length is 12 residues. V lost 4 bases and J 5 bases, leaving 9 bases between the germline ends. Germline values: CDR1 SGHRS, CDR2 YFSETQ. CDR3 region: CASSPGQYGYTF. In DNA, the CDR3 is TGCGCCAGCAGCCCAGGACAGTATGGCTACACCTTC.

This clonotype was seen only once. The chain carries TRBV6-6 and TRBJ1-6, with TRBD1 as a possible D gene (5 bases). Trimming cost V 5 bases and J 10 bases, with 15 bases left between them. Germline V gene sequence: CDR1 MNHNY, CDR2 SVGAGI (reference sequence). The CDR3 has 14 residues. CDR3 loop: CASSGTAGGSPLHF. CDR3 nucleotide sequence: TGTGCCAGCAGTGGGACGGCGGGAGGGTCACCCCTCCACTTT.

The rearrangement joins TRBV7-8 to TRBJ1-5; D may be TRBD1 (6 bases). This CDR3 region has 14 residues. The V gene lost 0 bases and the J gene lost 5 bases, with 8 bases spanning the gap. Looked up from germline, CDR1 is SGHVS and CDR2 is FQNEAQ. Here the CDR3 DNA reads TGTGCCAGCAGCTTAGCCTCAGGGGATCAGCCCCAGCATTTT. Protein sequence: CASSLASGDQPQHF.

This clonotype has a handful of counts. The chain combines TRBV18 with TRBJ2-7; a weak D match, TRBD2 (5 bases). The CDR3 is 12 residues long. V was trimmed by 6 bases and J by 1 base, leaving 7 bases between them. In germline, CDR1 is KGHSH, CDR2 LQKENI. The DNA of the CDR3 is TGTGCCAGCTCGGTAGCGTCCTACGAGCAGTACTTC. It translates to CASSVASYEQYF.

This chain connects TRBV10-3 to TRBJ2-7; D might be TRBD2 (6 bases). V lost 4 bases and J lost 5, with 18 bases in between. The CDR3 is made up of 15 amino acids. The germline V gene encodes CDR1 ENHRY and CDR2 SYGVKD. CDR3 amino acids: CAISGGGKYGNEQYF. In DNA, the CDR3 is TGTGCCATCAGTGGAGGCGGGAAATACGGGAACGAGCAGTACTTC.

In its sample, this clonotype was seen a few times. The V and J genes are TRBV4-1 and TRBJ2-7; D is ambiguous. Trimming left V 1 base short and J 3 bases short, with 16 bases between. CDR3 length equals 16 residues. Germline CDR1 MGHRA, CDR2 YSYEKL. For the CDR3, the DNA is TGCGCCAGCAGCCAAGCTCTCAGGCAGCGCGGCTACGAGCAGTACTTC. Encoded protein: CASSQALRQRGYEQYF.

This chain joins TRBV6-2 or TRBV6-3 and TRBJ2-3, with D possibly called TRBD1 or TRBD2 (5 bases each). The germline V and J ends were trimmed by 11 bases and 2 bases, with 14 bases remaining between them. This CDR3 has 13 amino acids. Germline-derived CDR1 and CDR2 are MNHEY and SVGEGT. The CDR3 DNA reads as TGTGCCTCCGTCGGGGCCGACACAGATACGCAGTATTTT. This translates into CASVGADTDTQYF.